This T cell receptor (beta chain) was recorded in a study of shared T cell receptors in the human thymus. Trimming removed 4 bases from V and 4 bases from J, with 26 bases in between. Germline CDR1 reads MGHDK; CDR2 reads SYGVNS. The CDR3 loop spans 18 amino acids. Here immunoSEQ multiplex PCR was the method, and the copy in TCRdb shows in-frame clones only, minus some. The data show 630,000 or so clones, 70% to 90% seen once. These records were also assigned to another study, of human thymus T cells.

The clonotype originates from a boy less than two years old with a congenital heart defect. Sequencing was carried out using thymocytes. The chain carries TRBV25-1 and TRBJ2-7; TRBD1 is a possible D gene (7 bases). The CDR3 coding sequence is TGTGCCAGCAGTGGGGCAGTTCTGAACGCGGAGGGGGCTTACGAGCAGTACTTC. It encodes CASSGAVLNAEGAYEQYF.